Listed here are 16 T cell receptor beta chains from one sample, sequenced in a study of cytomegalovirus exposure and HLA in healthy donors. The PCR used 60 Vbeta and 13 Jbeta primers. Using immunoSEQ multiplex PCR, the repertoire was profiled, and TCRdb retains in-frame clones only, with some absent. The profile covers about 200,000 clones, with approximately 70% appearing a single time and 1.5% to 2% taken by the ten largest. Sequencing was performed on PBMCs. The receptors stem from a woman under 40 in good health and CMV-seronegative.

This chain's CDR3 is CASTDTAYGYTF. Written as DNA, the CDR3 is TGCGCCAGCACCGACACTGCCTATGGCTACACCTTC. The chain has TRBV5-1 and TRBJ1-2; D not resolved. V lost 6 bases to trimming and J lost 4 bases, with 10 bases between them. CDR3 size: 12 residues. In germline, CDR1 is SGHRS, CDR2 YFSETQ.

The chain links TRBV4-1 to TRBJ1-3; D might be TRBD1 (5 bases). The CDR3 length is 16 residues. Germline V gene sequence: CDR1 MGHRA, CDR2 YSYEKL. Trimming took off 1 base at V and 1 base at J, with 11 bases between the two ends. As DNA, the CDR3 is TGCGCCAGCAGCCAAGGGTGCGGGGGGTCTGGAAACACCATATATTTT. Translated, it gives CASSQGCGGSGNTIYF.

V and J are TRBV2 and TRBJ2-7, with D possibly being TRBD1 (6 bases). Germline CDR1 is SNHLY and CDR2 is FYNNEI. CDR3 length equals 14 residues. The ends were cut back, 6 bases at V and 0 bases at J, with 12 bases in the middle. CDR3 nucleotide sequence: TGTGCCAGCAGAGGACGGGACACCTCCTACGAGCAGTACTTC. Translated, it gives CASRGRDTSYEQYF.

V gene TRBV19 combines with J gene TRBJ1-2; D is unresolved. In germline, CDR1 is LNHDA, CDR2 SQIVND (reference sequence). This CDR3 comprises 14 residues. Deletions cut 10 bases from V and 3 bases from J, with 18 bases between. CDR3 in amino acids: CAIRRGTSDYGYTF. DNA for the CDR3: TGTGCCATAAGGAGAGGTACTTCCGACTATGGCTACACCTTC.

The chain couples TRBV5-6 to TRBJ1-2; D is ambiguous. V lost 4 bases and J 5 bases, leaving 12 bases between the germline ends. The CDR3 contains 13 residues. Germline V gene sequence: CDR1 SGHDT, CDR2 YYEEEE. CDR3 bases: TGTGCCAGCAGCCCCGACGGGTTTTATGGCTACACCTTC. It is translated as CASSPDGFYGYTF.

The genes are TRBV9 and TRBJ2-7; the D gene is possibly TRBD1 (5 bases). Per germline, CDR1 SGDLS and CDR2 YYNGEE. The V end lost 0 bases, the J end lost 7 bases, and 17 bases lay between the germline ends. The CDR3 is 15 amino acids. CDR3 nucleotide sequence: TGTGCCAGCAGCGTAGACGGACATCCAAGGGGAGAGCAGTACTTC. This gives the protein CASSVDGHPRGEQYF.

The chain has TRBV30 and TRBJ1-1, with a possible D match to TRBD1 (6 bases). Germline CDR1 GTSNPN, CDR2 SVGIG (reference sequence). The length of the CDR3 is 11 residues. Trimming stripped 2 bases from V and 8 bases from J, with 9 bases between. As DNA, the CDR3 is TGTGCCTGGAGTAGGACAGCCGAAGCTTTCTTT. Protein sequence: CAWSRTAEAFF.

The chain is built from TRBV5-6 and TRBJ1-6, with 8 positions matching TRBD1. Trimming took 6 bases from V and 6 from J; bases not matched to a gene: 5. The CDR3 is 14 residues long. Germline lookup yields CDR1 SGHDT and CDR2 YYEEEE. In DNA, the CDR3 is TGTGCCAGCACCCCGGGACAGGTTAATTCACCCCTCCACTTT. Protein product: CASTPGQVNSPLHF.

The gene calls are TRBV6-6 and TRBJ2-1, with a tentative D call TRBD1 (6 bases). CDR3 length equals 12 residues. Between the trimmed V and J ends, which lost 6 bases and 10 bases, there was a span of 13 bases. CDR1 MNHNY and CDR2 SVGAGI come from the germline V gene (reference sequence). CDR3 coding DNA: TGTGCCAGCAGACACAGGGTCGAAGAGCAGTTCTTC. Translating gives CASRHRVEEQFF.

The chain couples TRBV25-1 to TRBJ1-3, with TRBD1 matching over 7 bases. This CDR3 has 16 residues. Germline V CDR1 and CDR2: MGHDK, SYGVNS. With V trimmed by 4 bases and J by 1 base, 7 bases remained unmatched. In DNA, the CDR3 is TGTGCCAGCAGTGTCCACAGGGGCGCTTCTGGAAACACCATATATTTT. This gives the protein CASSVHRGASGNTIYF.

The sample holds a few counts of this clone. This rearrangement joins TRBV6-1 to TRBJ2-1; D call uncertain. In germline, CDR1 is MNHNS, CDR2 SASEGT. The CDR3 has 15 residues. Trimming shortened V by 3 bases and J by 5 bases, and 14 bases separated the two germline ends. The CDR3 nucleotides are TGTGCCAGCAGTGATCTAGAGTCCGGCCACAATGAGCAGTTCTTC. It codes for CASSDLESGHNEQFF.

Written as DNA, the CDR3 is TGTGCCAGCAGCTACAGGGGGATTCAAGAGACCCAGTACTTC. It codes for CASSYRGIQETQYF. The rearrangement joins TRBV11-1 to TRBJ2-5; 8 nucleotides agree with TRBD1. Germline-derived CDR1 and CDR2 are SGHAT and FQDESV (reference sequence). CDR3 size: 14 residues. The trim removed 4 bases at V and 2 bases at J, leaving 3 bases unmatched.

This chain connects TRBV9 to TRBJ2-3; TRBD2 is a possible D gene (6 bases). CDR3 length: 15 amino acids. V was cut by 0 bases and J by 4 bases, with 12 bases left in between. Germline V lookup: CDR1 SGDLS, CDR2 YYNGEE. CDR3 in amino acids: CASSVAGWEADTQYF. CDR3 nucleotides: TGTGCCAGCAGCGTAGCAGGGTGGGAGGCAGATACGCAGTATTTT.

This chain links TRBV5-6 with TRBJ2-3; possible D gene TRBD2, 6 bases. V was clipped by 2 bases and J by 2 bases, with 12 bases between them. The CDR3 contains 15 residues. Germline V gives CDR1 SGHDT, CDR2 YYEEEE. Here the CDR3 DNA reads TGTGCCAGCAGCTTAAGAGCGGACTACACAGATACGCAGTATTTT. Its protein product is CASSLRADYTDTQYF.

In DNA form, the CDR3 reads TGTGCCAGCAGCTCCCGGACAGGGGCTCGCGAAAAACTGTTTTTT. Encoded protein: CASSSRTGAREKLFF. The V call is TRBV7-2, the J call TRBJ1-4; 9 nucleotides match TRBD1. The CDR3 sequence is 15 residues long. After removal of 4 bases from V and 8 bases from J, the junction contained 8 bases not matched to a gene. Germline V gene lookup returns CDR1 SGHTA and CDR2 FQGNSA.

The V gene is TRBV7-3, the J gene TRBJ2-2; D might be TRBD1 (5 bases). Germline CDR1 reads SGHTA; CDR2 reads FQGTGA. Trimming took off 1 base at V and 1 base at J, with 7 bases between the two ends. The CDR3 contains 15 residues. The CDR3: CASSLNRGNTGELFF. The CDR3 DNA reads as TGTGCCAGCAGCTTAAATAGGGGGAACACCGGGGAGCTGTTTTTT.